One and the same sample provided the 2 T cell receptor beta chains below, sequenced in a study of shared clonotypes between healthy human individuals. The repertoire was sequenced with immunoSEQ multiplex PCR; TCRdb's copy has only in-frame clones and lacks some. The table records approximately 2.3 million clones, roughly 93% of them present only once. The specimen sequenced was naive CD4+ T cells from PBMCs. Subset reported: CD45RA+ positively selected. The receptors were gathered from a man aged 18-30 years in good health. Some clones in this sample may be carry-over from other donors' samples.

The chain carries TRBV5-1 and TRBJ2-7, with D tentatively TRBD1 or TRBD2 (6 bases each). CDR1 and CDR2 (germline): SGHRS, YFSETQ. V was cut by 4 bases and J by 5 bases, with 16 bases left in between. This CDR3 spans 14 amino acids. The CDR3 sequence is CASSPGPGANEQYF. The CDR3 DNA is TGCGCCAGCAGCCCCGGCCCGGGGGCAAACGAGCAGTACTTC.

V is TRBV7-2 and J is TRBJ2-6; possible D gene TRBD1, 5 bases. The germline V gene has CDR1 SGHTA and CDR2 FQGNSA. The V gene lost 4 bases and the J gene lost 0 bases, with 7 bases spanning the gap. The CDR3 is made up of 15 amino acids. CDR3 protein: CASSYDSSGANVLTF. As DNA, the CDR3 is TGTGCCAGCAGCTACGACAGCTCTGGGGCCAACGTCCTGACTTTC.